This T cell receptor beta chain was profiled in a study of blood T cell repertoires in COVID-19. Study summary: The United States, Italy and Spain provided the acute and convalescent COVID-19 samples.

In the original processing: Nucleated cell counts were estimated from reference gene primer amplification. The data were produced by immunoSEQ multiplex PCR, yet TCRdb's version contains in-frame clones alone and is incomplete. The V and J calls and the clone size are those of that table, but D and trimming were determined from the DNA. The sample records 75,000 to 95,000 clones, roughly 89% being singletons. The CDR3 runs to 15 residues. Trimming removed 7 bases from V and 4 bases from J; junction bases left unmatched: 8. Germline CDR1 is SNHLY and CDR2 is FYNNEI. J is TRBJ1-4 and V is TRBV2, with 8 bases lining up with TRBD1. This TCR was recovered from a man between 45 and 60 years old with active COVID-19. The sample consisted of peripheral blood. Here the CDR3 DNA reads TGTGCCAGCAAAGGACAGGGAGTGGGTAATGAAAAACTGTTTTTT. Amino acids: CASKGQGVGNEKLFF.